This entry features one T cell receptor (beta chain) sequence. The V segment lost 3 bases and the J segment 7 bases; nucleotides outside the gene matches: 4. Germline CDR1 and CDR2: SGHDN and FVKESK. This CDR3 spans 14 amino acids. The data are from a study of blood T cell repertoires in COVID-19. The assay was immunoSEQ multiplex PCR, and TCRdb's table has in-frame clones only and misses some. The data contain 350,000 to 400,000 clones, around 87% of them seen just once; the ten biggest clones take up around 7%. This TCR was recovered from a man in his late teens or twenties with active or convalescent COVID-19. Sequences were obtained from peripheral blood. The chain links TRBV14 to TRBJ1-4; 8 bases align to TRBD1. The CDR3 nucleotides are TGTGCCAGCAGCCACAGGGGGCGATTTGAAAAACTGTTTTTT. This translates into CASSHRGRFEKLFF.